The 28 T cell receptor beta chains presented below share a single source sample, sequenced in a study of CD8+ T cells in alopecia areata. Treatment reported: oral pan-JAK inhibitor, 5-10 mg twice daily. Extracted from the samples, RNA was reverse transcribed into cDNA to serve as the sequencing template. Profiled with immunoSEQ multiplex PCR; TCRdb holds only in-frame clones, not every one. The sample shows 150,000 or so clones, 55% to 75% of them seen only once. This specimen was CD4+ T cells sorted from blood, taken at week 4, from a patient treated with tofacitinib. Receptor source: a human donor with alopecia areata.

As concerns this clone: Other DNA sequences in this specimen translate into the identical CDR3. The genes are TRBV5-1 and TRBJ1-1; D not resolved. CDR1 and CDR2 from the germline V gene are SGHRS and YFSETQ. V was pared by 0 bases and J by 0 bases, with 6 bases between. The CDR3 contains 14 residues. The CDR3 nucleotides read TGCGCCAGCAGCTTGGACAGAATGAACACTGAAGCTTTCTTT. Translating it yields CASSLDRMNTEAFF. The variable domain in full, completed from reference TRBV5-1 and TRBJ1-1, reads KAGVTQTPRYLIKTRGQQVTLSCSPISGHRSVSWYQQTPGQGLQFLFEYFSETQRNKGNFPGRFSGRQFSNSRSEMNVSTLELGDSALYLCASSLDRMNTEAFFGQGTRLTVV.

The CDR3 DNA sequence: TGTGCCTGGAGTGTGGGCGGGGATGCCTACGAGCAGTACTTC. As protein: CAWSVGGDAYEQYF. This chain uses TRBV30 with TRBJ2-7; a possible D gene is TRBD2 (6 bases). The V gene lost 0 bases and the J gene lost 2 bases, with 11 bases spanning the gap. The CDR3 sequence is 14 residues long. Looked up from germline, CDR1 is GTSNPN and CDR2 is SVGIG (reference sequence).

The chain has TRBV14 and TRBJ1-2; D might be TRBD1 (6 bases). V lost 7 bases and J 4 bases, leaving 13 bases between the germline ends. The CDR3 length is 13 residues. Germline V gene lookup returns CDR1 SGHDN and CDR2 FVKESK. The CDR3 DNA reads TGTGCCAGCACCCACAGGGCGGGCTATGGCTACACCTTC. It translates to CASTHRAGYGYTF.

The chain combines TRBV29-1 with TRBJ1-4; unclear D gene. CDR1 and CDR2 from the germline V gene are SQVTM and ANQGSEA. V lost 6 bases to trimming and J lost 8 bases, with 19 bases between them. The CDR3 sequence is 14 residues long. The CDR3, as DNA: TGCAGCGTGGGGTCGGGCACCCCCGAGGAAAAACTGTTTTTT. Protein: CSVGSGTPEEKLFF.

This clone was observed a handful of times. The chain links TRBV29-1 to TRBJ2-7, with TRBD1 identical over 7 bases. The CDR3 sequence is 11 residues long. CDR1 and CDR2 from the germline V gene are SQVTM and ANQGSEA. Unmatched junction bases numbered 1, after V lost 7 bases and J lost 1 base. Written as DNA, the CDR3 is TGCAGCGCGGGACAGTCCTACGAGCAGTACTTC. It translates to CSAGQSYEQYF.

This chain connects TRBV29-1 to TRBJ2-1; D gene ambiguous. The V and J ends lost 4 bases and 9 bases respectively, with 10 bases between them. Germline V lookup: CDR1 SQVTM, CDR2 ANQGSEA. CDR3 length: 11 residues. CDR3 sequence: CSVGSSPEQFF. For the CDR3, the DNA is TGCAGCGTTGGCAGCAGCCCTGAGCAGTTCTTC.

J is TRBJ2-4 and V is TRBV27, with 7 bases that match TRBD2. The CDR3 has 14 amino acids. Germline CDR1 is MNHEY and CDR2 is SMNVEV (reference sequence). V trimming: 3 bases; J trimming: 1 base; junction bases outside the gene matches: 0. CDR3 coding DNA: TGTGCCAGCAGTTTGCGGGGGGCCAAAAACATTCAGTACTTC. Translating gives CASSLRGAKNIQYF.

The rearrangement links TRBV6-5 to TRBJ2-3, with no clear D. Germline CDR1 is MNHEY and CDR2 is SVGAGI. V was shortened by 7 bases and J by 5 bases, with 16 bases between the two germline ends. The CDR3 loop spans 14 amino acids. The CDR3 DNA is TGTGCCAGCAAACCCCTCGGAACTGTAGATACGCAGTATTTT. Its translation: CASKPLGTVDTQYF.

This clone was seen repeatedly, ten times or more. The chain carries TRBV10-3 and TRBJ2-7; the D gene is possibly TRBD2 (6 bases). V was shortened by 2 bases and J by 5 bases, with 16 bases between the two germline ends. The length of the CDR3 is 15 residues. CDR1 and CDR2 (germline): ENHRY, SYGVKD. Here the CDR3 reads CAISEIGGRDDEQYF. CDR3 DNA: TGTGCCATCAGTGAGATTGGGGGGAGAGACGACGAGCAGTACTTC.

This rearrangement joins TRBV7-8 to TRBJ1-4; D uncertain. V shed 0 bases and J shed 8 bases, with 13 bases lying between them. CDR1 and CDR2 (germline): SGHVS, FQNEAQ. The CDR3 sequence is 15 residues long. The DNA of the CDR3 is TGTGCCAGCAGCTTAGCGGTTTTAACCGGAGAAAAACTGTTTTTT. Amino acid sequence: CASSLAVLTGEKLFF.

This clone has a count of ten or more. The rearrangement joins TRBV5-6 to TRBJ1-2; no firm D call. The CDR3 contains 15 residues. The V end was cut by 4 bases, the J end by 2 bases, with 15 bases between. From germline, CDR1 is SGHDT and CDR2 YYEEEE. The CDR3 protein is CASSRTLTFNYGYTF. CDR3 nucleotide sequence: TGTGCCAGCAGCCGTACCCTGACATTCAACTATGGCTACACCTTC. The full variable domain, rest sourced from reference TRBV5-6 and TRBJ1-2, is DAGVTQSPTHLIKTRGQQVTLRCSPKSGHDTVSWYQQALGQGPQFIFQYYEEEERQRGNFPDRFSGHQFPNYSSELNVNALLLGDSALYLCASSRTLTFNYGYTFGSGTRLTVV.

The CDR3 loop reads CSVAVRAGETQYF. In nucleotides, the CDR3 is TGCAGCGTTGCTGTCAGGGCTGGAGAGACCCAGTACTTC. The chain is built from TRBV29-1 and TRBJ2-5, with D perhaps TRBD1 (5 bases). V was pared by 4 bases and J by 4 bases, with 13 bases between. The CDR3 runs to 13 residues. From germline, CDR1 is SQVTM and CDR2 ANQGSEA. The entire variable domain, with the rest obtained from reference TRBV29-1 and TRBJ2-5, is as follows: SAVISQKPSRDICQRGTSLTIQCQVDSQVTMMFWYRQQPGQSLTLIATANQGSEATYESGFVIDKFPISRPNLTFSTLTVSNMSPEDSSIYLCSVAVRAGETQYFGPGTRLLVL.

This sequence joins TRBV13 and TRBJ2-5, with D tentatively TRBD1 or TRBD2 (5 bases each). CDR3 length equals 11 residues. Trimming cost V 5 bases and J 11 bases, with 12 bases left between them. Germline V gives CDR1 PRHDT, CDR2 FYEKMQ (reference sequence). CDR3 DNA sequence: TGTGCCAGCAGCCTGAAAGGGGAGCAGTACTTC. Its translation is CASSLKGEQYF. Full variable domain (missing parts from reference TRBV13 and TRBJ2-5): AAGVIQSPRHLIKEKRETATLKCYPIPRHDTVYWYQQGPGQDPQFLISFYEKMQSDKGSIPDRFSAQQFSDYHSELNMSSLELGDSALYFCASSLKGEQYFGPGTRLLVL.

This rearrangement joins TRBV30 to TRBJ2-1; TRBD2 is a possible D gene (5 bases). V was cut by 5 bases and J by 0 bases, with 11 bases left in between. Germline loops: CDR1 GTSNPN, CDR2 SVGIG (reference sequence). The CDR3 is 14 residues long. The CDR3 DNA is TGTGCCTGGCGAGGGTTAAGCTCCTACAATGAGCAGTTCTTC. It encodes CAWRGLSSYNEQFF. Full variable domain (outside the CDR3, taken from reference TRBV30 and TRBJ2-1): SQTIHQWPATLVQPVGSPLSLECTVEGTSNPNLYWYRQAAGRGLQLLFYSVGIGQISSEVPQNLSASRPQDRQFILSSKKLLLSDSGFYLCAWRGLSSYNEQFFGPGTRLTVL.

This clone has more than one count but fewer than ten. Germline is not matched at one junction end, which may reflect a read error. This chain connects TRBV7-7 to TRBJ1-1; 9 nucleotides match TRBD1. Germline loops: CDR1 SSHAT, CDR2 FNYEAQ (reference sequence). This CDR3 comprises 14 residues. Written as DNA, the CDR3 is TGTGCTAGCAGGGTGGACAGGGGAGGCACTGAAGCTTTCTTT. This translates into CASRVDRGGTEAFF. Using reference TRBV7-7 and TRBJ1-1 for the parts outside the CDR3, the full variable domain is GAGVSQSPRYKVTKRGQDVTLRCDPISSHATLYWYQQALGQGPEFLTYFNYEAQPDKSGLPSDRFSAERPEGSISTLTIQRTEQRDSAMYRCASRVDRGGTEAFFGQGTRLTVV.

This clone has only a few counts. The V and J genes are TRBV6-1 and TRBJ2-5; TRBD2 matches at 7 bases. Per the germline V gene, CDR1 is MNHNS and CDR2 is SASEGT. Losses at the gene ends were 6 bases for V and 4 bases for J; bases not matched to a gene: 11. CDR3 length: 15 residues. CDR3 bases: TGTGCCAGCAGCACTGGACTAGTCCGAGGAGAGACCCAGTACTTC. Translating it yields CASSTGLVRGETQYF.

This chain uses TRBV2 with TRBJ2-7; D is uncertain. V shed 2 bases and J shed 3 bases, with 8 bases lying between them. CDR1 is SNHLY, CDR2 FYNNEI, per germline. CDR3 length: 13 amino acids. The CDR3 is CASSEMGFYEQYF. CDR3 DNA: TGTGCCAGCAGTGAAATGGGGTTCTACGAGCAGTACTTC.

V is TRBV30 and J is TRBJ1-3; no reliable D call. Looked up from germline, CDR1 is GTSNPN and CDR2 is SVGIG (reference sequence). Trimming took off 1 base at V and 0 bases at J, with 10 bases between the two ends. The CDR3 is made up of 15 amino acids. CDR3 sequence (DNA): TGTGCCTGGAGTGAGGTCGGTTTCTCTGGAAACACCATATATTTT. This sequence encodes CAWSEVGFSGNTIYF.

The chain links TRBV9 to TRBJ2-7; maybe TRBD2 (6 bases). Germline V lookup: CDR1 SGDLS, CDR2 YYNGEE. V was pared by 4 bases and J by 0 bases, with 14 bases between. The CDR3 spans 15 residues. The CDR3 DNA sequence: TGTGCCAGCAGCCCAAGGGCGGGGTCCTCCTACGAGCAGTACTTC. Translated: CASSPRAGSSYEQYF.

The DNA of the CDR3 is TGTGCCAGCACCTCGGACGGTAGCAATCAGCCCCAGCATTTT. Translation gives CASTSDGSNQPQHF. The chain recombines TRBV7-2 with TRBJ1-5; no firm D call. V shed 7 bases and J shed 0 bases, with 10 bases lying between them. This CDR3 spans 14 amino acids. Germline V gene data show CDR1 as SGHTA and CDR2 as FQGNSA. Using reference TRBV7-2 and TRBJ1-5 for the parts outside the CDR3, the full variable domain is GAGVSQSPSNKVTEKGKDVELRCDPISGHTALYWYRQSLGQGLEFLIYFQGNSAPDKSGLPSDRFSAERTGGSVSTLTIQRTQQEDSAVYLCASTSDGSNQPQHFGDGTRLSIL.

This clone was detected a few times. The rearrangement links TRBV7-9 to TRBJ1-1, with D uncertain. The CDR3 sequence is 13 residues long. V dropped 1 base and J dropped 7 bases, with 10 bases sitting between them. Germline V gene lookup returns CDR1 SEHNR and CDR2 FQNEAQ (reference sequence). CDR3 in DNA: TGTGCCAGCAGCTTAGGACGTGAGGTTGAAGCTTTCTTT. As protein: CASSLGREVEAFF.

The V call is TRBV11-2, the J call TRBJ2-5; tentative D call: TRBD1 (5 bases). Trimming removed 8 bases from V and 2 bases from J, with 12 bases in between. The CDR3 extends over 13 amino acids. The germline CDR1 and CDR2 sequences are SGHAT and FQNNGV. This CDR3 is CASRRGLQETQYF. Written as DNA, the CDR3 is TGTGCCAGCCGAAGGGGCCTACAAGAGACCCAGTACTTC. The full variable domain, with the rest looked up from reference TRBV11-2 and TRBJ2-5, is EAGVAQSPRYKIIEKRQSVAFWCNPISGHATLYWYQQILGQGPKLLIQFQNNGVVDDSQLPKDRFSAERLKGVDSTLKIQPAKLEDSAVYLCASRRGLQETQYFGPGTRLLVL.

CDR3 in amino acids: CASSLSGYNEQFF. CDR3 DNA: TGTGCCAGCAGCTTATCAGGGTACAATGAGCAGTTCTTC. V gene TRBV7-9 combines with J gene TRBJ2-1; D is perhaps TRBD1 (5 bases). Germline lookup yields CDR1 SEHNR and CDR2 FQNEAQ (reference sequence). V lost 2 bases to trimming and J lost 4 bases, with 6 bases between them. This CDR3 region has 13 residues.

The chain joins TRBV5-6 to TRBJ2-7; D call uncertain. V lost 0 bases to trimming and J lost 0 bases, with 13 bases between them. CDR3 length equals 16 residues. In germline, CDR1 is SGHDT, CDR2 YYEEEE. The CDR3 DNA is TGTGCCAGCAGCTTGGCCGTTGTAGCCCTCTCCTACGAGCAGTACTTC. Amino acids: CASSLAVVALSYEQYF.

This clone appeared a single time. The chain is built from TRBV2 and TRBJ1-6, with unresolved D. Trimming pared 2 bases from V and 7 bases from J, leaving 6 bases between. CDR1 SNHLY and CDR2 FYNNEI come from the germline V gene. The CDR3 length is 13 residues. This CDR3 is CASSESGNSPLHF. CDR3 DNA sequence: TGTGCCAGCAGTGAAAGCGGGAATTCACCCCTCCACTTT.

This clone has only a few counts. The gene calls are TRBV29-1 and TRBJ2-3; D call uncertain. V was trimmed by 3 bases and J by 2 bases, leaving 6 bases between them. Germline CDR1 and CDR2: SQVTM and ANQGSEA. This CDR3 is built from 12 residues. CDR3 nucleotide sequence: TGCAGCGTTGATTGGGACACAGATACGCAGTATTTT. As protein: CSVDWDTDTQYF.

The gene calls are TRBV5-1 and TRBJ2-7; the match to TRBD2 covers 12 bases. CDR1 SGHRS and CDR2 YFSETQ come from the germline V gene. This CDR3 spans 15 amino acids. The ends lost 3 bases at V and 2 bases at J; junction bases unmatched: 3. In DNA, the CDR3 is TGCGCCAGCAGCTCCGGACTAGCGGGGCCCTACGAGCAGTACTTC. This translates into CASSSGLAGPYEQYF.

This clone was counted between two and nine times. This chain uses TRBV5-1 with TRBJ1-1, with D perhaps TRBD1 (5 bases). Germline-derived CDR1 and CDR2 are SGHRS and YFSETQ. The V end was cut by 0 bases, the J end by 6 bases, with 9 bases between. The CDR3 runs to 13 residues. The CDR3 region has the DNA TGCGCCAGCAGCTTGGGCAGGGACGCTGAAGCTTTCTTT. Its translation is CASSLGRDAEAFF.